Following are 18 T cell receptor beta chains from one sample sequenced in a study of cytomegalovirus exposure and HLA in healthy donors. Use of 60 Vbeta and 13 Jbeta primers characterized the PCR. Only in-frame clones appear in the TCRdb table, and some are missing; sequencing was by immunoSEQ multiplex PCR. The profile shows 150,000 to 200,000 clones, around 76% of them singletons. The sample consisted of PBMCs. These receptors were obtained from a middle-aged woman in good health and CMV-seronegative.

The CDR3 DNA reads TGTGCCAGCAGTCTCTCTGGGGCCAACGTCCTGACTTTC. Its protein product is CASSLSGANVLTF. V is TRBV27 and J is TRBJ2-6; D remains ambiguous. CDR1 is MNHEY and CDR2 is SMNVEV in the germline V gene (reference sequence). This CDR3 has 13 amino acids. V was clipped by 5 bases and J by 0 bases, with 2 bases between them.

The chain carries TRBV7-3 and TRBJ2-1, with 7 positions matching TRBD2. The CDR3 sequence is 15 residues long. The J segment lost 7 bases and the V segment lost 1 base, leaving 7 bases of the junction unmatched. Germline CDR1 is SGHTA and CDR2 is FQGTGA. The CDR3 loop is CASSLRAGAPNEQFF. The CDR3 DNA follows: TGTGCCAGCAGCTTAAGGGCGGGAGCACCAAATGAGCAGTTCTTC.

The genes are TRBV30 and TRBJ2-3, with 11 bases matching TRBD2. CDR3 length equals 15 residues. Germline CDR1 reads GTSNPN; CDR2 reads SVGIG (reference sequence). J was trimmed by 0 bases and V by 1 base; bases with no gene match: 0. The CDR3 loop is CAWSGLAGSTDTQYF. The CDR3, as DNA: TGTGCCTGGAGTGGACTAGCGGGAAGCACAGATACGCAGTATTTT.

The chain combines TRBV5-1 with TRBJ2-3, with 8 positions matching TRBD2. Per the germline V gene, CDR1 is SGHRS and CDR2 is YFSETQ. The CDR3 covers 17 residues. The V segment lost 3 bases and the J segment 2 bases; nucleotides outside the gene matches: 11. DNA of the CDR3: TGCGCCAGCAGCTCTTCCTTAGCGGGATTCCACACAGATACGCAGTATTTT. As protein: CASSSSLAGFHTDTQYF.

The chain uses TRBV5-1 and TRBJ1-3, with unresolved D. This CDR3 is built from 15 residues. Trimming took 0 bases from V and 5 from J, leaving 12 bases between them. The V gene's germline CDR1 is SGHRS and CDR2 YFSETQ. The CDR3 DNA follows: TGCGCCAGCAGCTTGGGCGGGGAGAGCCGAAACACCATATATTTT. This gives the protein CASSLGGESRNTIYF.

In this sample, this clone turned up a few times. J is TRBJ1-2 and V is TRBV7-8; 7 nucleotides match TRBD1. CDR3 length equals 13 residues. CDR1 is SGHVS, CDR2 FQNEAQ, per germline. V dropped 1 base and J dropped 6; count of bases not matched to a gene: 2. This CDR3 reads CASSLGQGNGYTF. In nucleotides, the CDR3 is TGTGCCAGCAGCTTAGGACAGGGTAATGGCTACACCTTC.

This rearrangement joins TRBV5-1 to TRBJ2-5, with 8 bases that match TRBD2. CDR1 SGHRS and CDR2 YFSETQ come from the germline V gene. With 5 bases clipped from V and 4 bases from J, the junction kept 4 bases outside the gene matches. CDR3 length: 13 amino acids. The CDR3 sequence: CASRWSGGETQYF. In nucleotides, the CDR3 is TGCGCCAGCAGGTGGAGCGGGGGAGAGACCCAGTACTTC.

About this clone itself: This CDR3 is also generated by other DNA sequences in the sample. The chain carries TRBV20-1 and TRBJ1-1; no reliable D call. Between the trimmed V and J ends, which lost 2 bases and 1 base, there was a span of 2 bases. The CDR3 has 11 amino acids. Germline V gives CDR1 DFQATT, CDR2 SNEGSKA (reference sequence). The CDR3, as DNA: TGCAGTGCTAGACGGAACACTGAAGCTTTCTTT. Protein sequence: CSARRNTEAFF.

The chain employs TRBV28 and TRBJ2-1; 7 bases line up with TRBD1. The V and J ends lost 8 bases and 4 bases, in that order; junction bases with no gene match: 5. The germline CDR1 and CDR2 sequences are MDHEN and SYDVKM. CDR3 length: 13 amino acids. In nucleotides, the CDR3 is TGTGCCAGCGGACAGGACCAGTACAATGAGCAGTTCTTC. Its protein is CASGQDQYNEQFF.

The genes are TRBV2 and TRBJ2-1; 14 nucleotides align to TRBD2. The J segment lost 7 bases and the V segment lost 3 bases, leaving 5 bases of the junction unmatched. This CDR3 comprises 16 residues. In germline, CDR1 is SNHLY, CDR2 FYNNEI. The CDR3 region has the DNA TGTGCCAGCAGTGATTCCGGGACTAGCGGGGGAAATGAGCAGTTCTTC. Translating it yields CASSDSGTSGGNEQFF.

The sample holds one count of this clone. This chain joins TRBV25-1 and TRBJ2-3, with TRBD1 matching over 8 bases. The CDR3 runs 16 residues. V lost 6 bases to trimming and J lost 0 bases; unmatched junction nucleotides: 8. The germline V gene encodes CDR1 MGHDK and CDR2 SYGVNS. The CDR3 reads CASRGRTGSSTDTQYF. CDR3 DNA sequence: TGTGCCAGCAGGGGTAGGACAGGGTCTAGCACAGATACGCAGTATTTT.

A few counts support this clone. The V call is TRBV7-8, the J call TRBJ2-5; a possible D gene is TRBD1 (6 bases). Germline-derived CDR1 and CDR2 are SGHVS and FQNEAQ. The CDR3 is 13 residues long. V was pared by 5 bases and J by 3 bases, with 10 bases between. This CDR3 reads CASSPGQKETQYF. Written as DNA, the CDR3 is TGTGCCAGCAGCCCGGGACAAAAAGAGACCCAGTACTTC.

This chain connects TRBV28 to TRBJ1-3; D not resolved. CDR3 size: 15 residues. Germline V lookup: CDR1 MDHEN, CDR2 SYDVKM. The V end was cut by 1 base, the J end by 3 bases, with 10 bases between. DNA of the CDR3: TGTGCCAGCAGTTTATTCTCCGGGATTGGAAACACCATATATTTT. Residues: CASSLFSGIGNTIYF.

This clone was observed a few times. The CDR3 loop reads CAGPPEGGKGYEQFF. Written as DNA, the CDR3 is TGTGCCGGCCCCCCGGAGGGTGGGAAGGGGTATGAGCAGTTCTTC. The rearrangement joins TRBV6-5 to TRBJ2-1; maybe TRBD2 (6 bases). The germline CDR1 and CDR2 sequences are MNHEY and SVGAGI. V was trimmed by 11 bases and J by 8 bases, leaving 25 bases between them. The CDR3 totals 15 residues.

The genes are TRBV7-8 and TRBJ1-5, with 10 bases that match TRBD1. The V and J ends lost 5 bases and 6 bases, in that order; junction bases with no gene match: 7. Germline V gene sequence: CDR1 SGHVS, CDR2 FQNEAQ. This CDR3 comprises 15 residues. CDR3 DNA: TGTGCCAGCAGCGCCCGACAGGGGGCAAGTCAGCCCCAGCATTTT. Translated, it gives CASSARQGASQPQHF. The whole variable domain, remainder taken from reference TRBV7-8 and TRBJ1-5, is GAGVSQSPRYKVAKRGQDVALRCDPISGHVSLFWYQQALGQGPEFLTYFQNEAQLDKSGLPSDRFFAERPEGSVSTLKIQRTQQEDSAVYLCASSARQGASQPQHFGDGTRLSIL.

The V and J genes are TRBV9 and TRBJ2-5; D unresolved. Looked up from germline, CDR1 is SGDLS and CDR2 is YYNGEE. V was trimmed by 0 bases and J by 4 bases, leaving 13 bases between them. This CDR3 region has 15 residues. This CDR3 is CASSVAAASRETQYF. DNA of the CDR3: TGTGCCAGCAGCGTAGCTGCGGCTAGTCGAGAGACCCAGTACTTC.

This clone was detected once. The chain carries TRBV9 and TRBJ1-2, with a possible D match to TRBD1 (5 bases). This CDR3 spans 12 amino acids. Germline CDR1 and CDR2: SGDLS and YYNGEE. Trimming stripped 2 bases from V and 7 bases from J, with 9 bases between. The CDR3 DNA follows: TGTGCCAGCAGCGTTGGACAAACTGGCTACACCTTC. Translation: CASSVGQTGYTF.

The V and J genes are TRBV7-8 and TRBJ1-1; D unresolved. The CDR3 consists of 14 residues. Germline assignment: CDR1 SGHVS and CDR2 FQNEAQ. The V end was cut by 4 bases, the J end by 6 bases, with 15 bases between. The CDR3 sequence: CASSSNFNNAEAFF. CDR3 DNA: TGTGCCAGCAGCTCGAACTTTAATAATGCTGAAGCTTTCTTT.